The T cell receptor (beta chain) under discussion was sequenced for a study of blood T cell repertoires in COVID-19. Background on the study: From the United States, Italy and Spain came samples of acute and convalescent COVID-19.

The V and J ends lost 0 bases and 2 bases respectively, with 8 bases between them. The CDR3 has 15 residues. CDR1 MNHNS and CDR2 SASEGT come from the germline V gene. In the original analysis: Nucleated cell number was recorded as an estimate derived from reference gene primer amplification. Assay: immunoSEQ multiplex PCR; the TCRdb copy retains only in-frame clones and omits some. Clone size and the V and J calls come from that table; the DNA yielded D and trimming. The repertoire holds 70,000 to 100,000 clones, 82% seen once, with 6% to 7.5% in the top ten. The origin of this receptor is a man aged 50 or older with active or convalescent COVID-19. This chain joins TRBV6-1 and TRBJ1-3, with D hard to call. Sequencing was performed on peripheral blood. The CDR3 reads CASSEAAVAGNTIYF. CDR3 DNA sequence: TGTGCCAGCAGTGAAGCGGCAGTCGCTGGAAACACCATATATTTT.